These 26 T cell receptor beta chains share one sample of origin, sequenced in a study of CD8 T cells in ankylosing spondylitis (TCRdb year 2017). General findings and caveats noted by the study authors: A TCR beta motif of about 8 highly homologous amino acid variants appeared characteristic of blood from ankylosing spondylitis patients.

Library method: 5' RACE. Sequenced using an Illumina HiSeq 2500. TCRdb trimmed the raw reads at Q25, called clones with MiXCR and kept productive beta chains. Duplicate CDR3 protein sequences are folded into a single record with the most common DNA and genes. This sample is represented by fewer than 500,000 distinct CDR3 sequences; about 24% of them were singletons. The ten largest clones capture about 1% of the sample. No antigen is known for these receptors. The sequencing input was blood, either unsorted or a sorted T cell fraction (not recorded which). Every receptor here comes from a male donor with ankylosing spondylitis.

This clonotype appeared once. CDR3 sequence reads: CASSLVTGGTDTQYF. The DNA of the CDR3 is TGTGCCAGCAGCTTGGTCACGGGAGGCACAGATACGCAGTATTTT. The J gene is TRBJ2-3, the V gene TRBV7-9, with D possibly TRBD2 on 6 matching bases. CDR3 length equals 15 residues. Per the germline V gene, CDR1 is SEHNR and CDR2 is FQNEAQ (reference sequence). V was pared by 3 bases and J by 1 base, with 11 bases between.

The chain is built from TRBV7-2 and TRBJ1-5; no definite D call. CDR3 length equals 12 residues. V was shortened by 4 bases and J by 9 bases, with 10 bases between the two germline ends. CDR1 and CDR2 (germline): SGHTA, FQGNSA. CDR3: CASSYRAGPQHF. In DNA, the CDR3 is TGTGCCAGCAGCTATCGGGCAGGGCCCCAGCATTTT.

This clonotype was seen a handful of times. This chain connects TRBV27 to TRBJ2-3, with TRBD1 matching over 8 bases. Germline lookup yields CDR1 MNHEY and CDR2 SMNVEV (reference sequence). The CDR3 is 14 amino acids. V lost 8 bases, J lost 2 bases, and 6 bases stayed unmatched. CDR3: CASRDRTFTDTQYF. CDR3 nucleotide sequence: TGTGCCAGCCGGGACAGGACTTTCACAGATACGCAGTATTTT.

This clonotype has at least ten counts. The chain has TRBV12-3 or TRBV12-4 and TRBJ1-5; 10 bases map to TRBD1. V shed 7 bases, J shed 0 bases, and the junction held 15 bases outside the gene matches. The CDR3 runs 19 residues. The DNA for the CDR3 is TGTGCCAGCACCGTTTATCCTGACAGGGGGCTTGGTAGCAATCAGCCCCAGCATTTT. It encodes CASTVYPDRGLGSNQPQHF.

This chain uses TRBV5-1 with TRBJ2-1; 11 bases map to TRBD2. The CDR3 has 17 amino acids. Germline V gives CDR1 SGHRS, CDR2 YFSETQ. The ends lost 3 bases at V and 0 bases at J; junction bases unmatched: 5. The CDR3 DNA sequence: TGCGCCAGCAGCTGGGGACTAGCGGTGAGCTCCTACAATGAGCAGTTCTTC. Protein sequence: CASSWGLAVSSYNEQFF.

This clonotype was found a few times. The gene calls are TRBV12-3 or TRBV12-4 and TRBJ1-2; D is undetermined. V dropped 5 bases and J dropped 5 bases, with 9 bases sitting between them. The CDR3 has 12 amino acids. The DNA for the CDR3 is TGTGCCAGCAGTGCCAAGGGTTATGGCTACACCTTC. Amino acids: CASSAKGYGYTF.

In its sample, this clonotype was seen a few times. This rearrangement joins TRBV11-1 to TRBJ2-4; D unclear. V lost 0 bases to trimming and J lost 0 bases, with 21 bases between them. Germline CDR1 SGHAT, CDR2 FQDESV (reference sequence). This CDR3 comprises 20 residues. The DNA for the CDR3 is TGTGCCAGCAGCTTAGCGAAGTGGTTCCGGAACGATATAGCCAAAAACATTCAGTACTTC. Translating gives CASSLAKWFRNDIAKNIQYF.

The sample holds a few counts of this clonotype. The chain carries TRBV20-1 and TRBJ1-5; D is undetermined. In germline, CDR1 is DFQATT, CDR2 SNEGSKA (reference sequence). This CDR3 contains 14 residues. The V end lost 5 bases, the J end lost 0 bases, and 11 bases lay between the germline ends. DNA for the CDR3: TGCAGTGCTCACCTCGGCCCTAGCAATCAGCCCCAGCATTTT. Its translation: CSAHLGPSNQPQHF.

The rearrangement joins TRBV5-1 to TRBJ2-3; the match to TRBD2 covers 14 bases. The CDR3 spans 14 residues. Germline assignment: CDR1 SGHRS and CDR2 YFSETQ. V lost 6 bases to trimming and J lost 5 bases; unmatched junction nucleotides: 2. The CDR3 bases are TGCGCCAGCAAGGGACTAGCGGGAGTAGATACGCAGTATTTT. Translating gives CASKGLAGVDTQYF.

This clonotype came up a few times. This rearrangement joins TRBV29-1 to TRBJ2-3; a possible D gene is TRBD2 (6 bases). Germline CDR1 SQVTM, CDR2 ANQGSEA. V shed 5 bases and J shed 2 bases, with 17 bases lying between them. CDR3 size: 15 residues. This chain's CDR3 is CSVPGTGVATDTQYF. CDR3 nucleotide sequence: TGCAGCGTTCCCGGGACGGGGGTTGCCACAGATACGCAGTATTTT.

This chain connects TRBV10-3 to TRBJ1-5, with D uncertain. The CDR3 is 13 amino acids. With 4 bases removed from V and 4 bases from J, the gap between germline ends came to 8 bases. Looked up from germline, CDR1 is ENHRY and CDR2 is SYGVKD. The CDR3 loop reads CAISVGRNQPQHF. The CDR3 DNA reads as TGTGCCATCAGTGTAGGGAGGAATCAGCCCCAGCATTTT.

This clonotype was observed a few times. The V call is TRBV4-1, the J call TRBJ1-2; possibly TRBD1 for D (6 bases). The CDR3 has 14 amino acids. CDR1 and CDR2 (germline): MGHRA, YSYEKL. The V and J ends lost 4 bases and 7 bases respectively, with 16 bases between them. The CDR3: CASSPYRDLVGYTF. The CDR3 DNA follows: TGCGCCAGCAGCCCATACAGGGATTTGGTTGGCTACACCTTC.

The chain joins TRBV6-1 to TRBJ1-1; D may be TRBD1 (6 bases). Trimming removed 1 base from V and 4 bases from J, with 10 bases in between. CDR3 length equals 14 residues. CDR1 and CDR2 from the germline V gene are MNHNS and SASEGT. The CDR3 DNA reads TGTGCCAGCAGTGAAGATAGGGGGGGCACTGAAGCTTTCTTT. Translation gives CASSEDRGGTEAFF.

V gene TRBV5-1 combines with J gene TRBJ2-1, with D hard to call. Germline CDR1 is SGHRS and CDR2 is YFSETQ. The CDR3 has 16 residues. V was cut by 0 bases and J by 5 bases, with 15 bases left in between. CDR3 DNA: TGCGCCAGCAGCTTGGGACCTCAGAACCCTAACAATGAGCAGTTCTTC. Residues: CASSLGPQNPNNEQFF.

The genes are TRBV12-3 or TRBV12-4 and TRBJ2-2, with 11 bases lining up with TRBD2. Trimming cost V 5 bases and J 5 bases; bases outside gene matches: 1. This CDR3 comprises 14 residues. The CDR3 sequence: CASSPSGRTGELFF. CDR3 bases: TGTGCCAGCAGTCCTAGCGGGAGGACCGGGGAGCTGTTTTTT.

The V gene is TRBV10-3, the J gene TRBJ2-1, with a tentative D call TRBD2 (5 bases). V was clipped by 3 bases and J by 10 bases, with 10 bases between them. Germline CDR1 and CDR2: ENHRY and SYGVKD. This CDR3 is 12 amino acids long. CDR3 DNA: TGTGCCATCAGTGAACTAGTTAACGAGCAGTTCTTC. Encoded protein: CAISELVNEQFF.

CDR3 in DNA: TGCGCCAGCAGCGAAGGGGTTAGCTCCTACAATGAGCAGTTCTTC. This encodes CASSEGVSSYNEQFF. V gene TRBV5-1 combines with J gene TRBJ2-1; tentatively, D is TRBD1 (5 bases). The CDR3 contains 15 residues. The V end lost 4 bases, the J end lost 0 bases, and 11 bases lay between the germline ends. Germline loops: CDR1 SGHRS, CDR2 YFSETQ.

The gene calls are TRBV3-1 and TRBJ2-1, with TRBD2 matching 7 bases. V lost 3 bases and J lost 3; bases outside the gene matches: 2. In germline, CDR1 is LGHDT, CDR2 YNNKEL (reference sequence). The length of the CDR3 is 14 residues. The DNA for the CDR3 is TGTGCCAGCAGCCAGGGGACTAACTACAATGAGCAGTTCTTC. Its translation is CASSQGTNYNEQFF.

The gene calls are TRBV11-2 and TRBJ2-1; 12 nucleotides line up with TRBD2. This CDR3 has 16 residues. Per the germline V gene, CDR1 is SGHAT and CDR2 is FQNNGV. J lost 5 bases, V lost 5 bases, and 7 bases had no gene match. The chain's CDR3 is CASSPRTSGIHNEQFF. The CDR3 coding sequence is TGTGCCAGCAGCCCTCGGACTAGCGGGATCCACAATGAGCAGTTCTTC.

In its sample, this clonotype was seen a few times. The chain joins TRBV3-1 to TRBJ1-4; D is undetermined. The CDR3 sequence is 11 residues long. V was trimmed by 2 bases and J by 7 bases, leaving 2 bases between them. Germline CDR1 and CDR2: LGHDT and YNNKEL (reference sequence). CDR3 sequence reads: CASSQSEKLFF. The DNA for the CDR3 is TGTGCCAGCAGCCAAAGTGAAAAACTGTTTTTT. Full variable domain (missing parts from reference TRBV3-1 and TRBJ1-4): DTAVSQTPKYLVTQMGNDKSIKCEQNLGHDTMYWYKQDSKKFLKIMFSYNNKELIINETVPNRFSPKSPDKAHLNLHINSLELGDSAVYFCASSQSEKLFFGSGTQLSVL.

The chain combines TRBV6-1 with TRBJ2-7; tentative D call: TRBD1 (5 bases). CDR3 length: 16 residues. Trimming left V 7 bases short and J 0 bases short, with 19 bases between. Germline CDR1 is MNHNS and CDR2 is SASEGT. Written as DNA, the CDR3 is TGTGCCAGCAATCAAGTGGACATTATGAGCTCCTACGAGCAGTACTTC. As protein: CASNQVDIMSSYEQYF.

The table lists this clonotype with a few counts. CDR3 protein: CASSRGTGNMNQPQHF. The CDR3 nucleotides are TGTGCCAGCAGCCGTGGGACAGGGAATATGAATCAGCCCCAGCATTTT. The rearrangement joins TRBV3-1 to TRBJ1-5, with TRBD1 matching over 9 bases. Germline CDR1 reads LGHDT; CDR2 reads YNNKEL (reference sequence). The V and J ends lost 4 bases and 4 bases, in that order; junction bases with no gene match: 8. This CDR3 has 16 amino acids.

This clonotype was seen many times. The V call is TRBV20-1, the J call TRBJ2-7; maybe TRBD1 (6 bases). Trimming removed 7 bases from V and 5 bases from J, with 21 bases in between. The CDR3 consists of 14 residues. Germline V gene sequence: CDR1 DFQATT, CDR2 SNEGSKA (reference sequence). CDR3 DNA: TGCAGTGTAAGCCCCCGACAGGCGTTTAACGAGCAGTACTTC. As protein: CSVSPRQAFNEQYF.

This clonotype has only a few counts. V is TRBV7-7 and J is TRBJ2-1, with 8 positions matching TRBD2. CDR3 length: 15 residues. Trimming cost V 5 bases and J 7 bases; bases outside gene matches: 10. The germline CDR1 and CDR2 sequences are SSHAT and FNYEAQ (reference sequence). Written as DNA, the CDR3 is TGTGCCAGCAGCCCTTCAGCGGGAGTCTCGAATGAGCAGTTCTTC. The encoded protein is CASSPSAGVSNEQFF.

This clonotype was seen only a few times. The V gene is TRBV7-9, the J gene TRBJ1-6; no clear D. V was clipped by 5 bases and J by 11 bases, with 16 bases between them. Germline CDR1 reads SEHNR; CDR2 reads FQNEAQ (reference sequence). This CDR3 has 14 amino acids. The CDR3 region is CASSHSPPEAPLHF. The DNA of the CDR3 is TGTGCCAGCAGCCATAGCCCTCCCGAGGCACCCCTCCACTTT.

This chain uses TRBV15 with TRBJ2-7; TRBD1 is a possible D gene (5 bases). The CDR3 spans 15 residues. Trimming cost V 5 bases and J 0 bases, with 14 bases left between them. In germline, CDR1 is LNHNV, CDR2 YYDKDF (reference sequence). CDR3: CATSLEARASYEQYF. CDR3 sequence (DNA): TGTGCCACCAGCCTTGAGGCCAGGGCCTCCTACGAGCAGTACTTC.